This TCR beta chain was recorded in a study of cytomegalovirus exposure and HLA in healthy donors. Study summary: A prior study identified some 100 million unique TCR beta sequences from some 180 million T cells.

V lost 1 base to trimming and J lost 6 bases; unmatched junction nucleotides: 15. Germline-derived CDR1 and CDR2 are GTSNPN and SVGIG (reference sequence). This CDR3 is built from 16 residues. The PCR used 60 Vbeta and 13 Jbeta primers. TCRdb's copy holds only in-frame clones and misses some; the assay was immunoSEQ multiplex PCR. This sample lists some 110,000 clones; its ten largest clones have 2.2%. This receptor was identified in a man between 35 and 55 years old in good health and CMV-seronegative. The sample taken for sequencing was PBMCs. The chain combines TRBV30 with TRBJ2-7; 7 bases fit TRBD1. The CDR3 region has the DNA TGTGCCTGGAGTGCGGAAAAAAAGAACAGGGGATCCGAGCAGTACTTC. Its protein product is CAWSAEKKNRGSEQYF.